The entry below describes one T cell receptor beta chain. The sample is drawn from a study of T cells in Graves' hyperthyroidism and ophthalmopathy. Study at large: Peripheral blood sampling occurred at initial diagnosis, before any treatment.

Researchers amplified the TCR beta CDR3 regions from RNA transcripts. First-round RT-PCR targeting the TCR CDR3 was performed with the HTBI primer set. TCRdb re-called the multiplex PCR reads with MiXCR, one entry per CDR3 protein. Of 300,000 to 350,000 distinct CDR3 sequences in the sample, about 20% are singletons; the top ten hold around 47%. The CDR3 covers 16 residues. V was pared by 4 bases and J by 3 bases, with 20 bases between. The germline V gene has CDR1 DFQATT and CDR2 SNEGSKA (reference sequence). This clonotype was sampled from a woman aged 45 to 65 with Graves' hyperthyroidism. V gene TRBV20-1 combines with J gene TRBJ2-3; TRBD2 might be the D (7 bases). The sequencing input was blood. CDR3 bases: TGCAGTGCTACCGGGGGCCGGGAGGAACTAACAGATACGCAGTATTTT. Residues: CSATGGREELTDTQYF.